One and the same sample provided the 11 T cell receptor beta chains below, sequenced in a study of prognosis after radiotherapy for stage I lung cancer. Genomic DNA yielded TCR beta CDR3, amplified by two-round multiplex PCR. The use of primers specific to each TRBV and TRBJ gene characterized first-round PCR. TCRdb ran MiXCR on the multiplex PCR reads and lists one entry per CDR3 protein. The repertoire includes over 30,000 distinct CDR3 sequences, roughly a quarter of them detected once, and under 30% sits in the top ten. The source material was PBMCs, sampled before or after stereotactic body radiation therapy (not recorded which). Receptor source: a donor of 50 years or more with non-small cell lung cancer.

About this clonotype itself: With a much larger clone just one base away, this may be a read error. The CDR3 DNA follows: TGTGCCAGCAGGGGGGAGGAGACCCAAGAGACCCAGTACTTC. It codes for CASRGEETQETQYF. V is TRBV2 and J is TRBJ2-5; D is perhaps TRBD2 (6 bases). Germline V lookup: CDR1 SNHLY, CDR2 FYNNEI. V lost 6 bases, J lost 1 base, and 12 bases lay in between. The CDR3 extends over 14 amino acids.

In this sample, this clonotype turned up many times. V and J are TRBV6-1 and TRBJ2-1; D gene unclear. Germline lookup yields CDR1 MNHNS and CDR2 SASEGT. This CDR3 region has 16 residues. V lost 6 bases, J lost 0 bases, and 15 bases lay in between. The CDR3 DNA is TGTGCCAGCAGGAGACTCCCTGATAGCTCCTACAATGAGCAGTTCTTC. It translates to CASRRLPDSSYNEQFF.

The CDR3 DNA is TGTGCCAGCAGCACAATTAGCGGGAGTACCCACGAGCAGTACTTC. Protein sequence: CASSTISGSTHEQYF. The chain links TRBV27 to TRBJ2-7; 9 bases fit TRBD2. This CDR3 region has 15 residues. Germline V gene data show CDR1 as MNHEY and CDR2 as SMNVEV (reference sequence). V dropped 6 bases and J dropped 5; count of bases not matched to a gene: 11.

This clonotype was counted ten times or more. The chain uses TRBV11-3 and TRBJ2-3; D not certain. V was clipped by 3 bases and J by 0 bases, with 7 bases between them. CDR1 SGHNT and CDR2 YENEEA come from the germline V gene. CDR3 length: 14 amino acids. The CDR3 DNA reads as TGTGCCAGCAGCTTCGGACGGAGCACAGATACGCAGTATTTT. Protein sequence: CASSFGRSTDTQYF.

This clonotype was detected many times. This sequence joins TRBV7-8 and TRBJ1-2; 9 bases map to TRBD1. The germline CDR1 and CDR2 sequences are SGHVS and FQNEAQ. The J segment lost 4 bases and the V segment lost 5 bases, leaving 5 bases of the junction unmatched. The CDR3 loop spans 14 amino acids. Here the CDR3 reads CASSRQGVGYGYTF. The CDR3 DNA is TGTGCCAGCAGCCGACAGGGGGTTGGCTATGGCTACACCTTC.

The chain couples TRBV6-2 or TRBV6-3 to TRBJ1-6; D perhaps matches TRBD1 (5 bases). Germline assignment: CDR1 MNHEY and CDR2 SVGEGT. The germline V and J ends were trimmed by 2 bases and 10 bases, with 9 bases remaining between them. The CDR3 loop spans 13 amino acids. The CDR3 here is CASSYRGRSPLHF. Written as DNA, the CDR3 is TGTGCCAGCAGTTACAGGGGTAGGTCACCCCTCCACTTT.

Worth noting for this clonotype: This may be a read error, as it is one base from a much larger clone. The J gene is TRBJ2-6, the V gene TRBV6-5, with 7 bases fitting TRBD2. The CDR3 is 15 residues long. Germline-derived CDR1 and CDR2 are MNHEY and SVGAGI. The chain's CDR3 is CACSYGGTGANVLTF. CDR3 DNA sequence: TGTGCCTGCAGTTACGGGGGGACCGGGGCCAACGTCCTGACTTTC.

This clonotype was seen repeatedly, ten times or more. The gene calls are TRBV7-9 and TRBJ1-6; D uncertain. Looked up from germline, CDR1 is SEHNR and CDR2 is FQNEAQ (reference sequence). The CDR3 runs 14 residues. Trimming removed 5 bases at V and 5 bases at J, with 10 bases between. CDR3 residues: CASSHDMNNSPLHF. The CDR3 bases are TGTGCCAGCAGCCATGATATGAATAATTCACCCCTCCACTTT.

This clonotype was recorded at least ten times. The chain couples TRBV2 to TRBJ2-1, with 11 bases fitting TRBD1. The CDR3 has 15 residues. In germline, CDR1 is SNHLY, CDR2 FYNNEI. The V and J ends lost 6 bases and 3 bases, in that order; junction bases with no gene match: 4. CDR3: CASRLGQGGYNEQFF. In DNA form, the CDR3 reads TGTGCCAGCAGATTGGGACAGGGGGGCTACAATGAGCAGTTCTTC. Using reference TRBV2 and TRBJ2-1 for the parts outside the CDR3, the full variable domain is EPEVTQTPSHQVTQMGQEVILRCVPISNHLYFYWYRQILGQKVEFLVSFYNNEISEKSEIFDDQFSVERPDGSNFTLKIRSTKLEDSAMYFCASRLGQGGYNEQFFGPGTRLTVL.

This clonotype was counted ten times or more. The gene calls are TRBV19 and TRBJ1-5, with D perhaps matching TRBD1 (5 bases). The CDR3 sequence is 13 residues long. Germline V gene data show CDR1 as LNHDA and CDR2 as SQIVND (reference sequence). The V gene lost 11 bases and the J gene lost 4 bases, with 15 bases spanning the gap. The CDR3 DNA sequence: TGTGCCGTCGACAGTGATCCTAATCAGCCCCAGCATTTT. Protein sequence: CAVDSDPNQPQHF.

The CDR3 coding sequence is TGTGCCAGCACCGAGGACAAGTTTTTTGGCTCACGAGTCACTGATACGCAGTATTTT. Translated, it gives CASTEDKFFGSRVTDTQYF. V usage is TRBV28 and J usage is TRBJ2-3, with D perhaps TRBD1 (5 bases). Germline V lookup: CDR1 MDHEN, CDR2 SYDVKM. V was pared by 7 bases and J by 6 bases, with 32 bases between. CDR3 size: 19 residues.